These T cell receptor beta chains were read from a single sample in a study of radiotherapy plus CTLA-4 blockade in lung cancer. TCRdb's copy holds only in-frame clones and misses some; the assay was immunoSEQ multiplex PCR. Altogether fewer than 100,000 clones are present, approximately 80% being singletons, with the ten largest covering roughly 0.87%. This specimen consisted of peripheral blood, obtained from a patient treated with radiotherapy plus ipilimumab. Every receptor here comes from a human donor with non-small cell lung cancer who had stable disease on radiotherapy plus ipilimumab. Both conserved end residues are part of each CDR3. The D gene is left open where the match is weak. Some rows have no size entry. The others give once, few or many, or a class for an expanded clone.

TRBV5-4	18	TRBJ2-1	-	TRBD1	TGTGCCAGCAGCCTGTCCAACAACAGGGGAGCTATGGAGTATGAGCAGTTCTTC	CASSLSNNRGAMEYEQFF
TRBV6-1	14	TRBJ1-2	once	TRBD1	TGTGCCAGCAGGGGAGAGACAGGGCATCGTGGCTACACCTTC	CASRGETGHRGYTF
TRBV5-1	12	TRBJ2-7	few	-	TGCGCCAGCAGTATTCCTTCTGGCGAGCAGTACTTC	CASSIPSGEQYF
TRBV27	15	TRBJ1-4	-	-	TGTGCCAGCAGTTTGGGTTCCGCAACTAATGAAAAACTGTTTTTT	CASSLGSATNEKLFF
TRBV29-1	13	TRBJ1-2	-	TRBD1	TGCAGCGTTTCAGGGGGCCCTAACTATGGCTACACCTTC	CSVSGGPNYGYTF
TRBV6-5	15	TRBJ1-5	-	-	TGTGCCAGCAGTCCGGGGTTAACTAGCAATCAGCCCCAGCATTTT	CASSPGLTSNQPQHF
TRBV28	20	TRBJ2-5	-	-	TGTGCCAGCAGTCGGGGTTCAAGGCGGGATGGGGGATCTAGGGAAGAGACCCAGTACTTC	CASSRGSRRDGGSREETQYF
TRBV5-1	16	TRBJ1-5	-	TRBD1	TGCGCCAGCAGCTTGAGTGGGACAGGGAGGGGTCAGCCCCAGCATTTT	CASSLSGTGRGQPQHF
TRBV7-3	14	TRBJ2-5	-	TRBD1	TGTGCCAGCAGCGTGGGACAGGGCACAGAGACCCAGTACTTC	CASSVGQGTETQYF
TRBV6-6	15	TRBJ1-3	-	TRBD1	TGTGCCAGCAGTTACTCGGCAGGGGGCGGAAACACCATATATTTT	CASSYSAGGGNTIYF
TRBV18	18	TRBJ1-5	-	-	TGTGCCAGCTCACCAAAATCGTTGGGGGGCTTGGGCAATCAGCCCCAGCATTTT	CASSPKSLGGLGNQPQHF
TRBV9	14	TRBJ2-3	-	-	TGTGCCAGCAGCGTAGCAGCGGGCACAGATACGCAGTATTTT	CASSVAAGTDTQYF
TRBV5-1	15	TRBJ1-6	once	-	TGCGCCAGCAGCGCTGACAGTATGAAGAATTCACCCCTCCACTTT	CASSADSMKNSPLHF
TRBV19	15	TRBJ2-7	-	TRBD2	TGTGCCAGTAGTATACTAGCGGGGGTTTCCTACGAGCAGTACTTC	CASSILAGVSYEQYF
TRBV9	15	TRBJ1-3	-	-	TGTGCCAGCAGCCCCGACTCTTATTCTGGAAACACCATATATTTT	CASSPDSYSGNTIYF
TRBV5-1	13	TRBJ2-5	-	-	TGCGCCAGCAGCTTACAGGGCGAAGAGACCCAGTACTTC	CASSLQGEETQYF
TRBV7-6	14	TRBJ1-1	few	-	TGTGCCAGCAGCCCGCCGCGAGGGGGCACTGAAGCTTTCTTT	CASSPPRGGTEAFF
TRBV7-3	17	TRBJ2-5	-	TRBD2	TGTGCCAGCAGCTTAATCGGGACTAGCGGGGGGGCAGAGACCCAGTACTTC	CASSLIGTSGGAETQYF
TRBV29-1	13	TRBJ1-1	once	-	TGCAGCGTTGAAAGGGGAACCGGCACTGAAGCTTTCTTT	CSVERGTGTEAFF
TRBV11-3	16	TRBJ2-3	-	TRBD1	TGTGCCAGCAGCTTAAGGGGGACAGGGAGCACAGATACGCAGTATTTT	CASSLRGTGSTDTQYF
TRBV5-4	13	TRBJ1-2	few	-	TGTGCCAGCAGAGAGGGCGTGGGCTATGGCTACACCTTC	CASREGVGYGYTF
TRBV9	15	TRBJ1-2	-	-	TGTGCCAGCAGCGTAGATCCCCTAGCTAACTATGGCTACACCTTC	CASSVDPLANYGYTF
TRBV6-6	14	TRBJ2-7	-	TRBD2	TGTGCCAGCAGTTTGCCGGGACTAGCTGACGAGCAGTACTTC	CASSLPGLADEQYF
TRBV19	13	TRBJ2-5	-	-	TGTGCCAGTAGCCAGGGTTACCAAGAGACCCAGTACTTC	CASSQGYQETQYF
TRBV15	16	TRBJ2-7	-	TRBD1	TGTGCCACCAGCCCTCGGGAAGGGACAGGGGCCTACGAGCAGTACTTC	CATSPREGTGAYEQYF
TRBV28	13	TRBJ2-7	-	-	TGTGCCAGCACCCCCCCCCTAGGGGCCGAGCAGTACTTC	CASTPPLGAEQYF
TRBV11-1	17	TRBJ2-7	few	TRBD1	TGTGCCAGCAGCTTAGGTACCGGGACAGGGGCGAACTACGAGCAGTACTTC	CASSLGTGTGANYEQYF
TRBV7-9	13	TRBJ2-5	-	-	TGTGCCAGCAGCTACAGGGTTCTGGAGACCCAGTACTTC	CASSYRVLETQYF
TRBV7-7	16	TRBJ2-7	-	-	TGTGCCAGCAGCTTAGGAGGGGACGGTAGCTCCTACGAGCAGTACTTC	CASSLGGDGSSYEQYF
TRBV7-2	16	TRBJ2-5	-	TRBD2	TGTGCCAGCAGCTTACAAGTAGCGGGGGGCCGTGAGACCCAGTACTTC	CASSLQVAGGRETQYF
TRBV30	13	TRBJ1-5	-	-	TGTGCCTGGAGTGTCGGGAGGGATCAGCCCCAGCATTTT	CAWSVGRDQPQHF
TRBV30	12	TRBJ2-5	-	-	TGTGCCTGGAGCAGTGTTCAAGAGACCCAGTACTTC	CAWSSVQETQYF
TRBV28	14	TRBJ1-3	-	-	TGTGCCAGCAGTTCCCAGACACCCAGAAACACCATATATTTT	CASSSQTPRNTIYF
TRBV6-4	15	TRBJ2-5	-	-	TGTGCCAGCAGCATCATCGGGACACCACAAGAGACCCAGTACTTC	CASSIIGTPQETQYF
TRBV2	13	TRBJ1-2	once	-	TGTGCCAGCAGTGAGGGGGACCTCTATGGCTACACCTTC	CASSEGDLYGYTF
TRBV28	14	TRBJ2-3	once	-	TGTGCCAGCAGTTTTAGCCAGGGGTTAGATACGCAGTATTTT	CASSFSQGLDTQYF
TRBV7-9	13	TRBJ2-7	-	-	TGTGCCAGCAGCACGGAGGGGCGATTCGCGCAGTACTTC	CASSTEGRFAQYF
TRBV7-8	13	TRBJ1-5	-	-	TGTGCCAGCAGCTTCAGGGGCAATCAGCCCCAGCATTTT	CASSFRGNQPQHF
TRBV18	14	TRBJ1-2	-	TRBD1	TGTGCCAGCTCTACGACAGGGGGCCCCTATGGCTACACCTTC	CASSTTGGPYGYTF
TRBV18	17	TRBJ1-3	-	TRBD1	TGTGCCAGCTCACCAGGGGCAGGGGGAGCTTCTGGAAACACCATATATTTT	CASSPGAGGASGNTIYF
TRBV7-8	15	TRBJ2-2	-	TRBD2	TGTGCCACCAAGGGGCCGGGGGGAAAAACCGGGGAGCTGTTTTTT	CATKGPGGKTGELFF
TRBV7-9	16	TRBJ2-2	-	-	TGTGCCAGCAGCCCACAGGGATCCGTGAACACCGGGGAGCTGTTTTTT	CASSPQGSVNTGELFF